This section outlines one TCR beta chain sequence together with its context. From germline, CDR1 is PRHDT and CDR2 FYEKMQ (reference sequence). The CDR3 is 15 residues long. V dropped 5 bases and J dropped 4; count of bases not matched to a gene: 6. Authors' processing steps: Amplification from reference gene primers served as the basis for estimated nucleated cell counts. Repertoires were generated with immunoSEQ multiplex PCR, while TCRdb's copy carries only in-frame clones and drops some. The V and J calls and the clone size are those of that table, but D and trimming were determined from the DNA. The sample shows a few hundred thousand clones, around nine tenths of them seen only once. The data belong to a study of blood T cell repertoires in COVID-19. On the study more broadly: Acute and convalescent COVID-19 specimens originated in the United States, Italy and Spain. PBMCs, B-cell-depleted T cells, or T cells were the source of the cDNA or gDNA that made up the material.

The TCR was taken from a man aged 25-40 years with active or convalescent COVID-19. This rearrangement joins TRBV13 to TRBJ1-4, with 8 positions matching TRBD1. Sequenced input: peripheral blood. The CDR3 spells CASSGGTGGNEKLFF. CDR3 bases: TGTGCCAGCAGCGGTGGGACAGGAGGTAATGAAAAACTGTTTTTT.